What follows are 25 T cell receptor beta chains derived from one specimen sequenced in a study of shared clonotypes between healthy human individuals. Profiled with immunoSEQ multiplex PCR; TCRdb holds only in-frame clones, not every one. Among more than 2 million clones, just under 95% were seen once, and the ten largest hold around 1.8%. CD8 cells regarded as naive lacked CD45RO, were positively chosen for CCR7, and omitted terminally differentiated effector memory CD45RA+ cells. Sequenced: naive CD8+ T cells from PBMCs. The receptors were sampled from a man between 18 and 29 years old in good health. Some clones in this sample may be carry-over from other donors' samples.

CDR3 sequence: CASSLAVADTQYF. Here the CDR3 DNA reads TGTGCCAGCAGCTTGGCCGTGGCAGATACGCAGTATTTT. V usage is TRBV5-4 and J usage is TRBJ2-3; unclear D gene. V lost 0 bases to trimming and J lost 4 bases, with 6 bases between them. The CDR3 is 13 amino acids. Per germline, CDR1 SGHNT and CDR2 YYREEE (reference sequence).

The rearrangement joins TRBV7-8 to TRBJ1-4; tentative D call: TRBD1 (5 bases). Deletions cut 5 bases from V and 4 bases from J, with 17 bases between. CDR1 is SGHVS, CDR2 FQNEAQ, per germline. The CDR3 extends over 16 amino acids. The CDR3 region has the DNA TGTGCCAGCAGCCCCAGGCAGGGACGGGATAATGAAAAACTGTTTTTT. Protein: CASSPRQGRDNEKLFF.

This chain connects TRBV7-8 to TRBJ2-7, with a possible D match to TRBD2 (6 bases). Trimming cost V 5 bases and J 1 base, with 9 bases left between them. CDR3 length equals 13 residues. Germline V gene sequence: CDR1 SGHVS, CDR2 FQNEAQ. The CDR3 sequence is CASSETRSYEQYF. CDR3 DNA sequence: TGTGCCAGCAGCGAGACTAGATCCTACGAGCAGTACTTC.

CDR3: CASNQMGAAYNEQFF. CDR3 nucleotides: TGTGCCAGCAACCAAATGGGGGCGGCCTACAATGAGCAGTTCTTC. The chain has TRBV6-5 and TRBJ2-1; D is perhaps TRBD1 (6 bases). The germline CDR1 and CDR2 sequences are MNHEY and SVGAGI. V was shortened by 7 bases and J by 2 bases, with 15 bases between the two germline ends. This CDR3 has 15 amino acids.

Notes on this clone: Other DNA sequences in the same sample also yield this CDR3. The chain carries TRBV27 and TRBJ2-7; possible D gene TRBD1, 6 bases. Germline V gives CDR1 MNHEY, CDR2 SMNVEV (reference sequence). Deletions cut 2 bases from V and 1 base from J, with 9 bases between. The CDR3 spans 14 residues. CDR3 protein: CASSLSQGSYEQYF. CDR3 in DNA: TGTGCCAGCAGTTTAAGTCAGGGGTCCTACGAGCAGTACTTC.

V usage is TRBV7-6 and J usage is TRBJ2-6, with no clear D. Germline lookup yields CDR1 SGHVS and CDR2 FNYEAQ. The CDR3 covers 14 residues. The V end lost 1 base, the J end lost 4 bases, and 5 bases lay between the germline ends. Here the CDR3 DNA reads TGTGCCAGCAGCTTAGTTGTGGGGGCCAACGTCCTGACTTTC. It yields the protein CASSLVVGANVLTF. Looking up the rest from reference TRBV7-6 and TRBJ2-6 gives the full variable domain: GAGVSQSPRYKVTKRGQDVALRCDPISGHVSLYWYRQALGQGPEFLTYFNYEAQQDKSGLPNDRFSAERPEGSISTLTIQRTEQRDSAMYRCASSLVVGANVLTFGAGSRLTVL.

The chain joins TRBV5-4 to TRBJ2-7; TRBD2 aligns across 10 bases. With 1 base clipped from V and 4 bases from J, the junction kept 8 bases outside the gene matches. The V gene's germline CDR1 is SGHNT and CDR2 YYREEE (reference sequence). The CDR3 is 16 amino acids. The CDR3 loop is CASSLSLGTSVYEQYF. In DNA form, the CDR3 reads TGTGCCAGCAGCTTGAGTCTCGGGACTAGCGTGTACGAGCAGTACTTC.

The rearrangement links TRBV6-1 to TRBJ2-5; D possibly corresponds to TRBD2 (6 bases). The CDR3 has 14 residues. V lost 2 bases to trimming and J lost 3 bases, with 10 bases between them. The germline CDR1 and CDR2 sequences are MNHNS and SASEGT. This CDR3 reads CASSEWGEEETQYF. In nucleotides, the CDR3 is TGTGCCAGCAGTGAATGGGGGGAGGAAGAGACCCAGTACTTC.

The J gene is TRBJ1-2, the V gene TRBV7-8; D remains unclear. With 3 bases removed from V and 4 bases from J, the gap between germline ends came to 12 bases. The germline V gene encodes CDR1 SGHVS and CDR2 FQNEAQ. CDR3 length: 14 residues. CDR3 in DNA: TGTGCCAGCAGCTTTTTGGACGGACCCTATGGCTACACCTTC. Residues: CASSFLDGPYGYTF.

The J gene is TRBJ1-1, the V gene TRBV4-2; D is possibly TRBD1 (6 bases). The CDR3 runs 15 residues. Looked up from germline, CDR1 is LGHNA and CDR2 is YNFKEQ. Trimming removed 1 base at V and 6 bases at J, with 15 bases between. The CDR3: CASSQGMDRLSEAFF. The DNA for the CDR3 is TGTGCCAGCAGCCAAGGGATGGACAGACTCTCTGAAGCTTTCTTT.

The V gene is TRBV7-9, the J gene TRBJ2-3, with 9 bases lining up with TRBD2. After removal of 5 bases from V and 3 bases from J, the junction contained 6 bases not matched to a gene. The germline CDR1 and CDR2 sequences are SEHNR and FQNEAQ (reference sequence). The CDR3 contains 15 residues. CDR3 region: CASSETSGGTDTQYF. Here the CDR3 DNA reads TGTGCCAGCAGCGAGACTAGCGGTGGTACAGATACGCAGTATTTT.

The genes are TRBV7-9 and TRBJ2-7; D might be TRBD1 (7 bases). Germline CDR1 is SEHNR and CDR2 is FQNEAQ (reference sequence). Between the trimmed V and J ends, which lost 5 bases and 6 bases, there was a span of 17 bases. This CDR3 region has 14 residues. As DNA, the CDR3 is TGTGCCAGCAGCACGACAGGGCCGCGGGGCGAGCAGTACTTC. As protein: CASSTTGPRGEQYF.

This chain uses TRBV6-1 with TRBJ1-2, with D possibly matching TRBD1 (5 bases). V was pared by 2 bases and J by 2 bases, with 18 bases between. This CDR3 comprises 17 residues. Germline lookup yields CDR1 MNHNS and CDR2 SASEGT. This chain's CDR3 is CASSELGAGSPNYGYTF. The CDR3 DNA is TGTGCCAGCAGTGAACTTGGGGCAGGGAGCCCCAACTATGGCTACACCTTC.

The V gene is TRBV27, the J gene TRBJ1-2; D uncertain. The CDR3 consists of 12 residues. The V gene's germline CDR1 is MNHEY and CDR2 SMNVEV (reference sequence). Trimming took 5 bases from V and 6 from J, leaving 10 bases between them. This CDR3 is CASSTGRDGYTF. CDR3 nucleotides: TGTGCCAGCAGTACCGGGCGAGATGGCTACACCTTC.

The chain carries TRBV11-2 and TRBJ1-1; D uncertain. Germline V CDR1 and CDR2: SGHAT, FQNNGV. This CDR3 is built from 17 residues. The V and J ends lost 0 bases and 1 base respectively, with 15 bases between them. The CDR3: CASSLEAGGRGNTEAFF. In DNA, the CDR3 is TGTGCCAGCAGCTTAGAGGCTGGAGGGAGAGGGAACACTGAAGCTTTCTTT.

Only a few counts were recorded for this clone. This rearrangement joins TRBV5-1 to TRBJ1-1; D not resolved. The CDR3 has 16 residues. V was pared by 0 bases and J by 0 bases, with 12 bases between. Germline values: CDR1 SGHRS, CDR2 YFSETQ. CDR3 region: CASSLARGELNTEAFF. The CDR3 nucleotides are TGCGCCAGCAGCTTGGCCCGGGGAGAATTGAACACTGAAGCTTTCTTT.

This chain joins TRBV28 and TRBJ2-7, with D possibly being TRBD1 (6 bases). This CDR3 spans 16 amino acids. CDR1 is MDHEN, CDR2 SYDVKM, per germline. With 5 bases removed from V and 1 base from J, the gap between germline ends came to 18 bases. CDR3 region: CASSPTGLGISYEQYF. The CDR3 DNA is TGTGCCAGCAGTCCCACAGGGTTGGGGATTTCCTACGAGCAGTACTTC.

The chain links TRBV6-1 to TRBJ2-7; 10 nucleotides line up with TRBD1. V lost 4 bases to trimming and J lost 4 bases; unmatched junction nucleotides: 7. Germline V CDR1 and CDR2: MNHNS, SASEGT. The CDR3 length is 15 residues. The CDR3 reads CASSARDRGLYEQYF. The CDR3 nucleotides are TGTGCCAGCAGTGCGCGGGACAGGGGACTATACGAGCAGTACTTC.

The chain links TRBV20-1 to TRBJ1-2; D uncertain. The length of the CDR3 is 11 residues. Trimming pared 7 bases from V and 4 bases from J, leaving 10 bases between. Germline CDR1 DFQATT, CDR2 SNEGSKA (reference sequence). The CDR3 sequence: CSVLRGYGYTF. CDR3 in DNA: TGCAGTGTGTTGCGAGGCTATGGCTACACCTTC.

The rearrangement uses TRBV27 and TRBJ2-7; D uncertain. Germline CDR1 is MNHEY and CDR2 is SMNVEV (reference sequence). The CDR3 is 14 residues long. Trimming left V 1 base short and J 6 bases short, with 13 bases between. This chain's CDR3 is CASSLLARPLEQYF. In DNA, the CDR3 is TGTGCCAGCAGTTTATTGGCACGTCCCCTCGAGCAGTACTTC.

The chain employs TRBV9 and TRBJ1-3; D is ambiguous. Trimming pared 0 bases from V and 8 bases from J, leaving 9 bases between. Germline loops: CDR1 SGDLS, CDR2 YYNGEE. This CDR3 has 13 residues. CDR3 region: CASSVGIPDTIYF. Here the CDR3 DNA reads TGTGCCAGCAGCGTAGGAATCCCCGACACCATATATTTT. Drawing the rest from reference TRBV9 and TRBJ1-3, the complete variable domain is DSGVTQTPKHLITATGQRVTLRCSPRSGDLSVYWYQQSLDQGLQFLIQYYNGEERAKGNILERFSAQQFPDLHSELNLSSLELGDSALYFCASSVGIPDTIYFGEGSWLTVV.

This clone was seen a few times. The sample contains more than one DNA sequence encoding this CDR3. The genes are TRBV5-1 and TRBJ2-1, with D unclear. Germline V gene lookup returns CDR1 SGHRS and CDR2 YFSETQ. Trimming took off 1 base at V and 5 bases at J, with 1 base between the two ends. The CDR3 totals 11 residues. CDR3 sequence: CASSLNNEQFF. In DNA form, the CDR3 reads TGCGCCAGCAGCTTGAACAATGAGCAGTTCTTC.

This rearrangement joins TRBV27 to TRBJ2-3; D gene unclear. This CDR3 comprises 16 residues. Looked up from germline, CDR1 is MNHEY and CDR2 is SMNVEV (reference sequence). The V end lost 3 bases, the J end lost 1 base, and 14 bases lay between the germline ends. The chain's CDR3 is CASSFDSFMGTDTQYF. CDR3 coding DNA: TGTGCCAGCAGTTTTGATAGCTTTATGGGCACAGATACGCAGTATTTT.

The J gene is TRBJ1-4, the V gene TRBV19; D not resolved. This CDR3 has 14 amino acids. V dropped 7 bases and J dropped 8 bases, with 17 bases sitting between them. The germline V gene encodes CDR1 LNHDA and CDR2 SQIVND (reference sequence). CDR3 sequence: CASTIPPQREKLFF. The DNA of the CDR3 is TGTGCCAGTACCATCCCCCCCCAGCGGGAAAAACTGTTTTTT.

The chain is built from TRBV7-8 and TRBJ1-4; no definite D call. The germline gives CDR1 SGHVS, CDR2 FQNEAQ. The CDR3 has 16 residues. V lost 6 bases, J lost 4 bases, and 18 bases lay in between. The DNA of the CDR3 is TGTGCCAGCAGACAAGACGCGGGGAGGGTTAATGAAAAACTGTTTTTT. Translation: CASRQDAGRVNEKLFF.